The 2 T cell receptor beta chains presented below share a single source sample, sequenced in a study of blood T cell repertoires in COVID-19. The repertoire was sequenced with immunoSEQ multiplex PCR; TCRdb's copy has only in-frame clones and lacks some. The sample lists about 400,000 clones; 85% to 90% were seen once. Sequenced input: PBMCs or T cells enriched from blood (not recorded which). These TCRs come from a woman in her 30s who had recovered from COVID-19.

This rearrangement joins TRBV9 to TRBJ2-5, with D maybe TRBD1 (6 bases). Trimming removed 2 bases at V and 5 bases at J, with 22 bases between. The CDR3 sequence is 17 residues long. Germline CDR1 reads SGDLS; CDR2 reads YYNGEE. As DNA, the CDR3 is TGTGCCAGCAGCGTTCCCCAGACAGGCCTCCCGGAGGAGACCCAGTACTTC. This sequence encodes CASSVPQTGLPEETQYF.

J is TRBJ2-3 and V is TRBV27, with 13 bases that match TRBD2. The germline gives CDR1 MNHEY, CDR2 SMNVEV (reference sequence). CDR3 length equals 17 residues. With V trimmed by 5 bases and J by 6 bases, 11 bases remained unmatched. The CDR3 loop is CASSPRGLAGAVDTQYF. Here the CDR3 DNA reads TGTGCCAGCAGTCCACGCGGACTAGCGGGGGCGGTGGATACGCAGTATTTT.